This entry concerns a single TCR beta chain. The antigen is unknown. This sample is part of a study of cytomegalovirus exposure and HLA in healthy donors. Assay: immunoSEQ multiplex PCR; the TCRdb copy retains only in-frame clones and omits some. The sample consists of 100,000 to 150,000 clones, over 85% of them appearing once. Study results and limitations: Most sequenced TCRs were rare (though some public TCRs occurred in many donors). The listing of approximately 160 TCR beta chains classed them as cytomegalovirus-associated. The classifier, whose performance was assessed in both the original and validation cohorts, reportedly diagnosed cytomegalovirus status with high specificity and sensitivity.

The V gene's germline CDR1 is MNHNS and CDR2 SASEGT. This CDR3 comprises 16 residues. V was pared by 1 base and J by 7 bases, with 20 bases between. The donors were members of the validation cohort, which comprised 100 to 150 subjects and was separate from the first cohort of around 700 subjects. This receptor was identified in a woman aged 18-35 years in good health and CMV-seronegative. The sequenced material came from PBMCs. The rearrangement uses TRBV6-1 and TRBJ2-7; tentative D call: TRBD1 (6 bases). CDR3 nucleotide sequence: TGTGCCAGCAGTGAAGACCTGGACAGACCTACGGCGGAGCAGTACTTC. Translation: CASSEDLDRPTAEQYF.